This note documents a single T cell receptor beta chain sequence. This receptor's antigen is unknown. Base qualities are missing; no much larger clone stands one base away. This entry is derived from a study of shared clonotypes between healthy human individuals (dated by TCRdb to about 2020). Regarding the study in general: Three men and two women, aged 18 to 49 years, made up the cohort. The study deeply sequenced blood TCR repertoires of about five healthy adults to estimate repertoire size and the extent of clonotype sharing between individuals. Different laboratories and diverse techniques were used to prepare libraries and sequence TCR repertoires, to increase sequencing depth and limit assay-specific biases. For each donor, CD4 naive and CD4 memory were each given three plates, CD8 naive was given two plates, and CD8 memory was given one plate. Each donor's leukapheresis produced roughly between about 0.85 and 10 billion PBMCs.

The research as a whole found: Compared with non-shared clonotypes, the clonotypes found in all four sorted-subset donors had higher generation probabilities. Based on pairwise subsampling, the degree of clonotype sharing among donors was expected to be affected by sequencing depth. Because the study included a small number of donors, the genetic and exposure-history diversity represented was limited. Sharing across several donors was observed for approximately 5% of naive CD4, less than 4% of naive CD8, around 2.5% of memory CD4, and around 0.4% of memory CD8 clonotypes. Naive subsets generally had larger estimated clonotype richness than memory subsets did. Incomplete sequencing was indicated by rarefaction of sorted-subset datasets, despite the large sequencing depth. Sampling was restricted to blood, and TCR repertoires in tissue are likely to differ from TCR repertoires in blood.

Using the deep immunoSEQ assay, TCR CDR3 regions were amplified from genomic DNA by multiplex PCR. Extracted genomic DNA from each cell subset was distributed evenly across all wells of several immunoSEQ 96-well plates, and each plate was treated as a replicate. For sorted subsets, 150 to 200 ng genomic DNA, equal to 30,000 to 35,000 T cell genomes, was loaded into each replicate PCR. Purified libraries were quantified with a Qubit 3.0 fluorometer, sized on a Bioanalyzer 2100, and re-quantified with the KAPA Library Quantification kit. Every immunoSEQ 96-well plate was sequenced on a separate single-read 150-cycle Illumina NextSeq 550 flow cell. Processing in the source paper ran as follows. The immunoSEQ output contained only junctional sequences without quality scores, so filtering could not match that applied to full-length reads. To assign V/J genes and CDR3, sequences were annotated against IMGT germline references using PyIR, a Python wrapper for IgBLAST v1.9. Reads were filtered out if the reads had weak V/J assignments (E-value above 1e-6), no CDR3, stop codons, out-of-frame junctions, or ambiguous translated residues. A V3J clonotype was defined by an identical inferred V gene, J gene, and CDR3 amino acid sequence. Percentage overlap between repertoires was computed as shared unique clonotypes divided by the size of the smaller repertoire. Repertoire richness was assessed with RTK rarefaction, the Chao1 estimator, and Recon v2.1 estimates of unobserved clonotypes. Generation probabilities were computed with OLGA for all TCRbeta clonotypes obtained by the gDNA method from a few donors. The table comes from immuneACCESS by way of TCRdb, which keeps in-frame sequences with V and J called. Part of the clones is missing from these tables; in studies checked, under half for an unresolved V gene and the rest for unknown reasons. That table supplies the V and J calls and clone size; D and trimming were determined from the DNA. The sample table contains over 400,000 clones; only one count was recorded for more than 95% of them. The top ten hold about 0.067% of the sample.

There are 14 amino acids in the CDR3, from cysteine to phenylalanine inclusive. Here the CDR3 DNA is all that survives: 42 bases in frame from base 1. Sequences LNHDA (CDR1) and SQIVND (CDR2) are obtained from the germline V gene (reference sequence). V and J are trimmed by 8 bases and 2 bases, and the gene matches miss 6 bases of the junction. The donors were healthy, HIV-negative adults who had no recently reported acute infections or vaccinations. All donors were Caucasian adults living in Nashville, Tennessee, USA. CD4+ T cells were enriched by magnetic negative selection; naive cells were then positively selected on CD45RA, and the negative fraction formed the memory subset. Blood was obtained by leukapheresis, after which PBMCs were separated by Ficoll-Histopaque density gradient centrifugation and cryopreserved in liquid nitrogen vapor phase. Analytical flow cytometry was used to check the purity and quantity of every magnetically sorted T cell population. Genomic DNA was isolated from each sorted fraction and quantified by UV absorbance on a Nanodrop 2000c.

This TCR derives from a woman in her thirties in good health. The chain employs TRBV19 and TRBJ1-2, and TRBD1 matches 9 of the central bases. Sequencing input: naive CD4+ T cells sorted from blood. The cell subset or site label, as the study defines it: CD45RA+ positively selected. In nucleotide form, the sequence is TGTGCCAGTGACCCCGGGACAGGGAACTATGGCTACACCTTC. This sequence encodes CASDPGTGNYGYTF.